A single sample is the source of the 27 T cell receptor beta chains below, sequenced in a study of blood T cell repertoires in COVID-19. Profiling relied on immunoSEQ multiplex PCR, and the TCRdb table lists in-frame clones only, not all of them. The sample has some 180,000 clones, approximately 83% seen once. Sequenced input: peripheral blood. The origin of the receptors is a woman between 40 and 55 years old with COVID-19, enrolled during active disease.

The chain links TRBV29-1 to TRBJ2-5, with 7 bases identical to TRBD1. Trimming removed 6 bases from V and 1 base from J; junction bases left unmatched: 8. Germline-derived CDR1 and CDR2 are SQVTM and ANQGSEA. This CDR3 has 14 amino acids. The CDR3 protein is CSVANRGAQETQYF. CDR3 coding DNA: TGCAGCGTGGCTAACAGGGGAGCCCAAGAGACCCAGTACTTC.

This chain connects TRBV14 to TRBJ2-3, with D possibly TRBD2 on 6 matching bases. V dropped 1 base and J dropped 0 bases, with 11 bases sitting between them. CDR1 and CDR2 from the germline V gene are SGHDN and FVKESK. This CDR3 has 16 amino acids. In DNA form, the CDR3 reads TGTGCCAGCAGCCAAGGACGGGACTGGAGCACAGATACGCAGTATTTT. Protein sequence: CASSQGRDWSTDTQYF. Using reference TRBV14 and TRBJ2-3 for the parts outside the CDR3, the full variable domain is EAGVTQFPSHSVIEKGQTVTLRCDPISGHDNLYWYRRVMGKEIKFLLHFVKESKQDESGMPNNRFLAERTGGTYSTLKVQPAELEDSGVYFCASSQGRDWSTDTQYFGPGTRLTVL.

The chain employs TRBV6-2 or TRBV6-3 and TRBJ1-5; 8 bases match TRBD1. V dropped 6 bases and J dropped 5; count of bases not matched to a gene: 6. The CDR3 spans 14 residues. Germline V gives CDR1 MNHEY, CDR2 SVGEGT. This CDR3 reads CASSRTGMDQPQHF. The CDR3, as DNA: TGTGCCAGCAGCCGGACAGGGATGGATCAGCCCCAGCATTTT.

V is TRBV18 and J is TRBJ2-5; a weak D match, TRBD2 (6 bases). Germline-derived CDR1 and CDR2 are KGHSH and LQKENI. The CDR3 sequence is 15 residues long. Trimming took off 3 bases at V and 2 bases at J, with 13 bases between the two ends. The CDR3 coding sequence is TGTGCCAGCTCACCTAGACTGGGGGGTCAAGAGACCCAGTACTTC. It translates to CASSPRLGGQETQYF. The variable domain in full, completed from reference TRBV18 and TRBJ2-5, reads NAGVMQNPRHLVRRRGQEARLRCSPMKGHSHVYWYRQLPEEGLKFMVYLQKENIIDESGMPKERFSAEFPKEGPSILRIQQVVRGDSAAYFCASSPRLGGQETQYFGPGTRLLVL.

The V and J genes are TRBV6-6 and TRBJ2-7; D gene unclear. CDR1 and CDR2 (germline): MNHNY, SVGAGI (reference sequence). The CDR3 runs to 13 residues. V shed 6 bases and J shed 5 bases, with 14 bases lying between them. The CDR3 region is CASSPVVGHEQYF. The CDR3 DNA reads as TGTGCCAGCAGCCCCGTTGTGGGCCACGAGCAGTACTTC.

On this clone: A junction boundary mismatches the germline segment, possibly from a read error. The CDR3 nucleotides are TGTGCCAGCAGTACTCTCTGGGGCAGTCAAGTTGGGGACTTC. Its translation is CASSTLWGSQVGDF. J is TRBJ2-7 and V is TRBV28, with D perhaps matching TRBD1 (5 bases). The CDR3 covers 14 residues. Germline V gene data show CDR1 as MDHEN and CDR2 as SYDVKM.

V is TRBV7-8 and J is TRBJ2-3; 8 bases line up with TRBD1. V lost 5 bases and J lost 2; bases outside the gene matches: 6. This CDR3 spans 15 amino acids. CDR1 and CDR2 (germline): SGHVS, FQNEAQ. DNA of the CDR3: TGTGCCAGCAGCCGGCAGGGGGCAGTCACAGATACGCAGTATTTT. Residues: CASSRQGAVTDTQYF.

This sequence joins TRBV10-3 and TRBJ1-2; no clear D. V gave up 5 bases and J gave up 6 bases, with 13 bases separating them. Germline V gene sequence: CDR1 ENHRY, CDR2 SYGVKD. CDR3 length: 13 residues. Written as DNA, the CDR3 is TGTGCCATCAGTCCCCCGTCGCAGGATGGCTACACCTTC. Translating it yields CAISPPSQDGYTF.

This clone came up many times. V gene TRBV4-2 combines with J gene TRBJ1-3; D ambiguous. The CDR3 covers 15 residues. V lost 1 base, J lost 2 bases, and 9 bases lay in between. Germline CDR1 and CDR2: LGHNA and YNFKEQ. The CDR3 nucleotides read TGTGCCAGCAGCCAAGCTAGTAGCCCTGGAAACACCATATATTTT. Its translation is CASSQASSPGNTIYF.

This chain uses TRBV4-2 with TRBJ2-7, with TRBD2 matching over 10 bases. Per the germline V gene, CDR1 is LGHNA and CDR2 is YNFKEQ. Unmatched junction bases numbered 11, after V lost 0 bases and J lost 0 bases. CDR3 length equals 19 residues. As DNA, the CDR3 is TGTGCCAGCAGCCAAGATCCAGGAGCGGGGGGGCCTAGCTCCTACGAGCAGTACTTC. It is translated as CASSQDPGAGGPSSYEQYF.

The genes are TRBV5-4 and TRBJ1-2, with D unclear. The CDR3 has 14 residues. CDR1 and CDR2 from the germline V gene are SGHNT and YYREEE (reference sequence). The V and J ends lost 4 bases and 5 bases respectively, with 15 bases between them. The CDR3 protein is CASSGEAASYGYTF. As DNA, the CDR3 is TGTGCCAGCAGCGGTGAGGCAGCATCATATGGCTACACCTTC.

CDR3 nucleotide sequence: TGTGCCAGCAAAACGACAGGGAACTATGGCTACACCTTC. It specifies CASKTTGNYGYTF. This chain connects TRBV28 to TRBJ1-2, with 7 bases aligning to TRBD1. Per germline, CDR1 MDHEN and CDR2 SYDVKM. This CDR3 spans 13 amino acids. V dropped 7 bases and J dropped 2; count of bases not matched to a gene: 4.

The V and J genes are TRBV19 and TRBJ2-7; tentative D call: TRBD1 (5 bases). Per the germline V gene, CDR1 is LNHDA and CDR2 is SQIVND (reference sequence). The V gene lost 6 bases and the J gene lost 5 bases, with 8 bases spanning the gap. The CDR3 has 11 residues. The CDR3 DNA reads TGTGCCAGTAGAGGGGATCACGAGCAGTACTTC. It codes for CASRGDHEQYF.

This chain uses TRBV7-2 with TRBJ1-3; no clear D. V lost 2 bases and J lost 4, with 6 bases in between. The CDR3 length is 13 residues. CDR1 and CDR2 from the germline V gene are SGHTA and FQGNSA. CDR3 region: CASSLSKGNTIYF. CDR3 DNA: TGTGCCAGCAGCTTATCTAAGGGAAACACCATATATTTT.

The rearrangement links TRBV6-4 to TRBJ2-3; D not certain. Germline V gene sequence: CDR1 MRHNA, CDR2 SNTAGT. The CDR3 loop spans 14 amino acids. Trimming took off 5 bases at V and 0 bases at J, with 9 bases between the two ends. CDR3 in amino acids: CASSSASSTDTQYF. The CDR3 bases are TGTGCCAGCAGTAGCGCCTCTAGCACAGATACGCAGTATTTT.

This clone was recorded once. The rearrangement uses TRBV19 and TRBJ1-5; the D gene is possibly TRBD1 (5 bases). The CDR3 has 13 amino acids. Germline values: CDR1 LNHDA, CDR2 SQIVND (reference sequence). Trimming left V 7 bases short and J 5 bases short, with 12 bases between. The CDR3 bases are TGTGCCAGTACAAGGGGCGGTGATCAGCCCCAGCATTTT. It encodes CASTRGGDQPQHF.

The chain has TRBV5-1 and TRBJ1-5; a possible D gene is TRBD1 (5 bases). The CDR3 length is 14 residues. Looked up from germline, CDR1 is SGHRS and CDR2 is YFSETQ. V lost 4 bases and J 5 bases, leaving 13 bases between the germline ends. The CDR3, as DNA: TGCGCCAGCAGCGCGCAGGGAGGGTATCAGCCCCAGCATTTT. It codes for CASSAQGGYQPQHF. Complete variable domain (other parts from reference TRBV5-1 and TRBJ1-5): KAGVTQTPRYLIKTRGQQVTLSCSPISGHRSVSWYQQTPGQGLQFLFEYFSETQRNKGNFPGRFSGRQFSNSRSEMNVSTLELGDSALYLCASSAQGGYQPQHFGDGTRLSIL.

The CDR3 reads CASSTGDIYGYTF. The CDR3 DNA reads as TGTGCCAGCAGTACAGGGGACATCTATGGCTACACCTTC. The chain joins TRBV5-4 to TRBJ1-2; TRBD1 matches at 7 bases. The CDR3 is 13 residues long. V lost 5 bases and J lost 4; bases outside the gene matches: 5. The germline gives CDR1 SGHNT, CDR2 YYREEE (reference sequence).

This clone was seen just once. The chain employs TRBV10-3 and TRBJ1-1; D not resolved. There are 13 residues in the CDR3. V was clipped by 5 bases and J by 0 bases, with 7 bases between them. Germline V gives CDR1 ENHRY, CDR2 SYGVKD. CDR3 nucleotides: TGTGCCATCAGTCCGGGTGTGAACACTGAAGCTTTCTTT. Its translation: CAISPGVNTEAFF.

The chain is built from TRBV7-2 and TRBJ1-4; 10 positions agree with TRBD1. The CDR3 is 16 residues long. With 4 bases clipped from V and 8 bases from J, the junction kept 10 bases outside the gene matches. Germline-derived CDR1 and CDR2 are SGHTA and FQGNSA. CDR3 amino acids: CASSWKPRDRGEKLFF. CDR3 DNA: TGTGCCAGCAGCTGGAAACCTAGGGACAGGGGCGAAAAACTGTTTTTT.

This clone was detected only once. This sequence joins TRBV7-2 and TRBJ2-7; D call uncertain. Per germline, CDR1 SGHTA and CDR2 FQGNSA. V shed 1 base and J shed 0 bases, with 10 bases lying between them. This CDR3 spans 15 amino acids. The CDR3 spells CASSLGPQASYEQYF. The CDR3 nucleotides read TGTGCCAGCAGCTTAGGGCCCCAGGCCTCCTACGAGCAGTACTTC.

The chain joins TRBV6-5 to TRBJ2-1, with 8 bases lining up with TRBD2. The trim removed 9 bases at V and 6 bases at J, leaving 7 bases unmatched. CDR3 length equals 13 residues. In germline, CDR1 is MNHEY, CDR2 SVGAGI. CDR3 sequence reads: CASRTSRFNEQFF. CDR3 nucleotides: TGTGCCAGTAGGACTAGCCGATTCAATGAGCAGTTCTTC.

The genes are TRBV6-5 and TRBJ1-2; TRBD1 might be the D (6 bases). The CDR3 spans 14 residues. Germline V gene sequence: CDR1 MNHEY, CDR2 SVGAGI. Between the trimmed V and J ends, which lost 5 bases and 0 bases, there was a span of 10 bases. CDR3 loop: CASSRQAPNYGYTF. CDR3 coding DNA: TGTGCCAGCAGTAGACAGGCTCCTAACTATGGCTACACCTTC.

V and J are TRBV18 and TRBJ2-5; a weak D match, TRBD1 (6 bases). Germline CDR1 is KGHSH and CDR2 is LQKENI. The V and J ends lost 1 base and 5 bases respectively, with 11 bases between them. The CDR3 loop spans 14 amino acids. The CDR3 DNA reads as TGTGCCAGCTCACCACACGCAGGGGTTGAGACCCAGTACTTC. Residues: CASSPHAGVETQYF.

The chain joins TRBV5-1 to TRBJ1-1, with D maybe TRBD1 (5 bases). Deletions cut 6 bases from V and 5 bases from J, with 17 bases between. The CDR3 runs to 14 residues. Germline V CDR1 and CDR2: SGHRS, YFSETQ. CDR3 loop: CASTAGGAGTEAFF. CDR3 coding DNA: TGCGCCAGCACCGCGGGTGGGGCGGGAACTGAAGCTTTCTTT.

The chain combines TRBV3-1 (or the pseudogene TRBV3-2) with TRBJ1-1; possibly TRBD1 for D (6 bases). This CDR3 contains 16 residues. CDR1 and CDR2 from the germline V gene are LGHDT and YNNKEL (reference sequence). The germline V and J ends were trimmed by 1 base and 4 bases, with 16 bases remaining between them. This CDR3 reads CASSQALVAGATEAFF. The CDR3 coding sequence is TGTGCCAGCAGCCAAGCACTAGTAGCAGGGGCCACTGAAGCTTTCTTT.

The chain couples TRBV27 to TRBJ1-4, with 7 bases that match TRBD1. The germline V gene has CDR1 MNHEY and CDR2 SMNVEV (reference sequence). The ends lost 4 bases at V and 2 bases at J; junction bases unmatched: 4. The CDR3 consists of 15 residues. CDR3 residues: CASSSTGVTNEKLFF. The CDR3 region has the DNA TGTGCCAGCAGTTCTACAGGGGTGACTAATGAAAAACTGTTTTTT.